The 13 T cell receptor beta chains given below trace back to one sample, sequenced in a study of T cell repertoires in cytomegalovirus infection (dated by TCRdb to between 2017 and 2020). The antigens of these receptors remain unknown. Per the publication, the treatment or condition label means: in vitro stimulation with specific CMV peptide epitopes to enrich CMV-specific T cells. Sequencing was carried out with an Illumina HiSeq 1500. TCRdb redid the processing of the public reads, applying fastp at Q25 and MiXCR, and retained in-frame beta chains. Each entry merges the rows of one CDR3 protein and shows their most common DNA and genes. For this sample there are about 900,000 distinct CDR3 sequences; around 30% appear just once. Of the sample, about an eighth is held by the ten largest clones. Specimen: cultured CD8+ T cells from PBMCs, collected from culture after CMV antigen stimulation. These receptors all come from a human donor in good health (CMV status not recorded). Some clones in this sample may be carry-over from other donors' samples.

The chain uses TRBV7-6 and TRBJ2-3, with D perhaps matching TRBD1 (5 bases). This CDR3 region has 15 residues. Germline V lookup: CDR1 SGHVS, CDR2 FNYEAQ. The V end was cut by 4 bases, the J end by 2 bases, with 13 bases between. CDR3 amino acids: CASSWRQTFTDTQYF. CDR3 DNA: TGTGCCAGCAGCTGGAGACAGACTTTCACAGATACGCAGTATTTT.

V usage is TRBV15 and J usage is TRBJ2-1; D could derive from TRBD1 or TRBD2 (5 bases each). This CDR3 has 18 amino acids. The V gene lost 4 bases and the J gene lost 8 bases, with 27 bases spanning the gap. Per germline, CDR1 LNHNV and CDR2 YYDKDF (reference sequence). The CDR3 is CATSTDGGPGIGEDEQFF. Here the CDR3 DNA reads TGTGCCACCAGCACCGATGGGGGTCCAGGGATAGGTGAGGATGAGCAGTTCTTC.

The chain is built from TRBV19 and TRBJ1-5; D gene unclear. V lost 7 bases, J lost 3 bases, and 16 bases lay in between. The CDR3 is 15 residues long. Germline V gives CDR1 LNHDA, CDR2 SQIVND (reference sequence). CDR3 sequence (DNA): TGTGCCAGTAAGAAAGGGCCTTCTGACAATCAGCCCCAGCATTTT. It specifies CASKKGPSDNQPQHF.

Concerning this clonotype itself: One junction end disagrees with the germline gene, perhaps due to a read error. V and J are TRBV6-5 and TRBJ2-5; D not certain. The CDR3 spans 16 residues. Germline V gene sequence: CDR1 MNHEY, CDR2 SVGAGI. CDR3 amino acids: CASSYSYVPPLETRYF. CDR3 bases: TGTGCCAGCAGTTATAGTTACGTCCCCCCCCTCGAGACCCGGTACTTC.

There are a few counts of this clonotype. The chain combines TRBV6-1 with TRBJ2-2; 7 bases line up with TRBD1. Germline CDR1 is MNHNS and CDR2 is SASEGT. V lost 7 bases to trimming and J lost 7 bases; unmatched junction nucleotides: 12. The CDR3 is 15 amino acids. The CDR3 loop reads CASKEWDSVIGELFF. CDR3 DNA sequence: TGTGCCAGCAAGGAGTGGGACAGTGTAATCGGGGAGCTGTTTTTT.

For this clonotype: The germline gene is not matched at one end of the junction; a read error may be the cause. The V gene is TRBV7-6, the J gene TRBJ2-1, with D perhaps TRBD2 (5 bases). The CDR3 spans 13 residues. Germline V gene data show CDR1 as SGHVS and CDR2 as FNYEAQ. The CDR3 nucleotides are TGTGCTAGCAGCTTGCTGGGTACGGGAGAGCAGTTCTTC. Translated, it gives CASSLLGTGEQFF.

This clonotype was detected ten times or more. V and J are TRBV10-3 and TRBJ2-1; no reliable D call. V lost 0 bases and J 8 bases, leaving 11 bases between the germline ends. The CDR3 is 14 residues long. The germline gives CDR1 ENHRY, CDR2 SYGVKD. The CDR3 spells CAISESYVMDEQFF. The CDR3, as DNA: TGTGCCATCAGTGAGTCGTATGTAATGGATGAGCAGTTCTTC.

This clonotype has ten or more counts. This chain uses TRBV27 with TRBJ1-1; D is uncertain. Deletions cut 6 bases from V and 0 bases from J, with 8 bases between. Per germline, CDR1 MNHEY and CDR2 SMNVEV (reference sequence). The CDR3 totals 13 residues. Here the CDR3 DNA reads TGTGCCAGCAGGGCCGGGGTGAACACTGAAGCTTTCTTT. As protein: CASRAGVNTEAFF.

The rearrangement links TRBV7-8 to TRBJ2-1; D is perhaps TRBD1 or TRBD2 (5 bases each). The CDR3 is made up of 14 amino acids. V gave up 8 bases and J gave up 4 bases, with 15 bases separating them. From germline, CDR1 is SGHVS and CDR2 FQNEAQ. CDR3 loop: CASLRGPPYNEQFF. CDR3 bases: TGTGCCAGCCTGAGGGGACCACCATACAATGAGCAGTTCTTC.

The genes are TRBV29-1 and TRBJ2-1; 11 bases fit TRBD2. The CDR3 runs 14 residues. Germline trimming cut 6 bases from V and 5 bases from J; bases unmatched to any gene: 6. CDR1 and CDR2 (germline): SQVTM, ANQGSEA. The CDR3 sequence: CSVAGLAGHNEQFF. The CDR3 bases are TGCAGCGTCGCCGGACTAGCGGGTCACAATGAGCAGTTCTTC.

This clonotype appeared a few times. V gene TRBV19 combines with J gene TRBJ1-1; no clear D gene. From germline, CDR1 is LNHDA and CDR2 SQIVND (reference sequence). CDR3 length: 14 amino acids. With 3 bases removed from V and 3 bases from J, the gap between germline ends came to 11 bases. CDR3 in amino acids: CASSIWEGDTEAFF. The DNA for the CDR3 is TGTGCCAGTAGTATTTGGGAGGGAGACACTGAAGCTTTCTTT.

The CDR3: CASKAKVNNNYGYTF. The CDR3 DNA sequence: TGTGCCAGCAAAGCTAAGGTCAACAATAACTATGGCTACACCTTC. The chain is built from TRBV7-6 and TRBJ1-2; D is ambiguous. CDR1 is SGHVS, CDR2 FNYEAQ, per germline. This CDR3 spans 15 amino acids. V was clipped by 7 bases and J by 1 base, with 16 bases between them. Full variable domain (rest looked up from reference TRBV7-6 and TRBJ1-2): GAGVSQSPRYKVTKRGQDVALRCDPISGHVSLYWYRQALGQGPEFLTYFNYEAQQDKSGLPNDRFSAERPEGSISTLTIQRTEQRDSAMYRCASKAKVNNNYGYTFGSGTRLTVV.

This chain joins TRBV12-3 or TRBV12-4 and TRBJ2-1; 12 bases are shared with TRBD2. CDR3 size: 16 residues. The V segment lost 7 bases and the J segment 7 bases; nucleotides outside the gene matches: 11. CDR3 amino acids: CASIYSSGGARNEQFF. CDR3 DNA sequence: TGTGCCAGCATTTACTCTAGCGGGGGGGCCAGAAATGAGCAGTTCTTC.